The 32 T cell receptor beta chains presented below share a single source sample, sequenced in a study of identical twins. TCRdb called the 5' RACE reads again in MiXCR, with one record for every CDR3 protein. The sample contains fewer than 250,000 distinct CDR3 sequences, 5.5% to 7% of which appear only once. In addition, the sample was reused for a study of yellow fever vaccine responses in identical twins.

Sequenced input: memory (CD45RO+) T cells sorted from blood. Receptors originate from a woman aged 18 to 35 in good health.

The chain couples TRBV10-2 to TRBJ2-3, with 7 bases lining up with TRBD1. Germline loops: CDR1 WSHSY, CDR2 SAAADI. Trimming at V came to 3 bases and at J to 1 base, leaving 7 bases not matched to a gene. The CDR3 has 16 amino acids. This chain's CDR3 is CASSDKVGQGTDTQYF. CDR3 in DNA: TGCGCCAGCAGTGATAAGGTCGGACAGGGCACAGATACGCAGTATTTT.

The chain uses TRBV9 and TRBJ2-6; D unclear. The CDR3 is 14 residues long. Trimming left V 0 bases short and J 1 base short, with 2 bases between. Per germline, CDR1 SGDLS and CDR2 YYNGEE. In nucleotides, the CDR3 is TGTGCCAGCAGCGTAGAGTCTGGGGCCAACGTCCTGACTTTC. Its protein is CASSVESGANVLTF.

The table lists this clonotype with many counts. V usage is TRBV5-1 and J usage is TRBJ2-1, with a tentative D call TRBD1 (5 bases). Germline V lookup: CDR1 SGHRS, CDR2 YFSETQ. Between the trimmed V and J ends, which lost 4 bases and 6 bases, there was a span of 14 bases. This CDR3 is built from 14 residues. The CDR3 region is CASSAQRQFNEQFF. The CDR3 nucleotides read TGCGCCAGCAGCGCCCAACGACAGTTCAATGAGCAGTTCTTC.

In this sample, this clonotype turned up a few times. This chain links TRBV2 with TRBJ2-7; D remains ambiguous. Between the trimmed V and J ends, which lost 6 bases and 2 bases, there was a span of 14 bases. Germline CDR1 SNHLY, CDR2 FYNNEI. The CDR3 has 14 amino acids. CDR3 region: CASSASPKPYEQYF. The CDR3, as DNA: TGTGCCAGCAGCGCCTCTCCAAAACCCTACGAGCAGTACTTC.

This clonotype was seen many times. This chain joins TRBV20-1 and TRBJ2-7; 10 positions agree with TRBD1. This CDR3 has 14 amino acids. V lost 6 bases and J lost 2; bases outside the gene matches: 7. Germline V gives CDR1 DFQATT, CDR2 SNEGSKA (reference sequence). The chain's CDR3 is CSAGETGGPYEQYF. In DNA, the CDR3 is TGCAGTGCGGGGGAGACAGGGGGCCCCTACGAGCAGTACTTC.

As DNA, the CDR3 is TGTGCCAGCAGCTTAGTCCTAGCGGGAGATACGCAGTATTTT. This translates into CASSLVLAGDTQYF. The chain recombines TRBV11-2 with TRBJ2-3, with 8 nucleotides matching TRBD2. CDR1 is SGHAT and CDR2 is FQNNGV in the germline V gene. This CDR3 has 14 amino acids. The junction had 2 bases not matched to a gene; V was cut back by 1 base and J by 5 bases.

As to this clonotype: The junction does not match germline at one end; this may be a read error. V gene TRBV19 combines with J gene TRBJ2-7, with TRBD2 as a possible D gene (5 bases). Germline-derived CDR1 and CDR2 are LNHDA and SQIVND (reference sequence). The CDR3 is 14 amino acids. DNA for the CDR3: TGCGCCAGTAAATCGGGGATATCCGTTCTTGAGCAGTACTTC. As protein: CASKSGISVLEQYF.

The sample holds a few counts of this clonotype. The chain uses TRBV12-3 or TRBV12-4 and TRBJ1-6; 9 positions agree with TRBD1. The CDR3 has 15 residues. The ends lost 5 bases at V and 4 bases at J; junction bases unmatched: 3. CDR3: CASSRGQGYNSPLHF. CDR3 DNA: TGTGCCAGCAGTCGTGGACAGGGGTATAATTCACCCCTCCACTTT.

The sample holds a few counts of this clonotype. The genes are TRBV5-5 and TRBJ1-1; D might be TRBD1 (5 bases). The germline gives CDR1 SGHKS, CDR2 YYEKEE (reference sequence). The CDR3 spans 13 residues. V gave up 3 bases and J gave up 1 base, with 7 bases separating them. CDR3: CASSSGTNTEAFF. Here the CDR3 DNA reads TGTGCCAGCAGCTCCGGGACGAACACTGAAGCTTTCTTT.

The J gene is TRBJ1-4, the V gene TRBV5-4; D may be TRBD1 (5 bases). V was cut by 3 bases and J by 8 bases, with 14 bases left in between. CDR1 and CDR2 (germline): SGHNT, YYREEE (reference sequence). The CDR3 consists of 14 residues. The CDR3 bases are TGTGCCAGCAGCTCGACGGGACTGGGGGAAAAACTGTTTTTT. It specifies CASSSTGLGEKLFF.

This clonotype was counted at least ten times. The chain combines TRBV12-3 or TRBV12-4 with TRBJ1-1; no clear D. The ends were cut back, 5 bases at V and 4 bases at J, with 8 bases in the middle. The CDR3 extends over 12 amino acids. The CDR3 DNA is TGTGCCAGCAGTGTGGGATCCACTGAAGCTTTCTTT. This sequence encodes CASSVGSTEAFF.

This clonotype was counted at least ten times. J is TRBJ1-1 and V is TRBV5-1; 7 nucleotides match TRBD1. The V gene end was trimmed by 2 bases and the J gene end by 0 bases; junction bases not matched to a gene: 7. This CDR3 is 16 amino acids long. Looked up from germline, CDR1 is SGHRS and CDR2 is YFSETQ. DNA of the CDR3: TGCGCCAGCAGCTTCCTAGGGGGGACAGTGAACACTGAAGCTTTCTTT. Amino acid sequence: CASSFLGGTVNTEAFF.

Only a few counts were recorded for this clonotype. This chain uses TRBV7-9 with TRBJ2-7; 15 nucleotides line up with TRBD2. In germline, CDR1 is SEHNR, CDR2 FQNEAQ (reference sequence). The CDR3 is 16 amino acids. Trimming took 3 bases from V and 2 from J; bases not matched to a gene: 2. CDR3 protein: CASSLGLAGGTYEQYF. Written as DNA, the CDR3 is TGTGCCAGCAGCTTGGGACTAGCGGGAGGAACCTACGAGCAGTACTTC.

In its sample, this clonotype was seen a few times. The CDR3 DNA follows: TGCGCCAGCAGCCAAGCGCTAGCGGGGGCCCCCTACAATGAGCAGTTCTTC. Amino acids: CASSQALAGAPYNEQFF. J is TRBJ2-1 and V is TRBV4-1, with 10 bases aligning to TRBD2. CDR3 size: 17 residues. J lost 2 bases, V lost 1 base, and 5 bases had no gene match. CDR1 is MGHRA, CDR2 YSYEKL, per germline.

The genes are TRBV28 and TRBJ1-5; 10 bases agree with TRBD1. The CDR3 length is 15 residues. The V segment lost 6 bases and the J segment 6 bases; nucleotides outside the gene matches: 8. Per germline, CDR1 MDHEN and CDR2 SYDVKM. The CDR3 protein is CASSPGTGDVQPQHF. DNA for the CDR3: TGTGCCAGCAGCCCTGGGACAGGGGATGTTCAGCCCCAGCATTTT.

This clonotype was recorded at least ten times. The chain uses TRBV7-9 and TRBJ1-6; D is undetermined. Per the germline V gene, CDR1 is SEHNR and CDR2 is FQNEAQ (reference sequence). CDR3 length: 16 residues. Trimming left V 4 bases short and J 9 bases short, with 19 bases between. The CDR3 protein is CASSSSLGKRGSPLHF. The CDR3 nucleotides are TGTGCCAGCAGCTCGAGTCTCGGGAAGCGGGGTTCACCCCTCCACTTT.

This clonotype was picked up a small number of times. The gene calls are TRBV5-1 and TRBJ2-5, with 8 bases lining up with TRBD2. The trim removed 5 bases at V and 2 bases at J, leaving 11 bases unmatched. This CDR3 is 16 amino acids long. The germline CDR1 and CDR2 sequences are SGHRS and YFSETQ. In DNA, the CDR3 is TGCGCCAGCAGAGGGCGGGGGGACGCCAAACAAGAGACCCAGTACTTC. Its protein product is CASRGRGDAKQETQYF.

The chain links TRBV5-1 to TRBJ2-1; 8 bases align to TRBD2. The CDR3 loop spans 15 amino acids. CDR1 and CDR2 from the germline V gene are SGHRS and YFSETQ. Trimming took 4 bases from V and 9 from J; bases not matched to a gene: 12. The CDR3 DNA reads TGCGCCAGCAGCCCTCGGACGGGGGGGCCGATTGAGCAGTTCTTC. It is translated as CASSPRTGGPIEQFF.

This clonotype was counted at least ten times. The chain recombines TRBV12-3 or TRBV12-4 with TRBJ2-7; 9 bases fit TRBD1. The J segment lost 5 bases and the V segment lost 3 bases, leaving 5 bases of the junction unmatched. The CDR3 extends over 14 amino acids. CDR3 sequence reads: CASSFYRGPHEQYF. The CDR3 DNA follows: TGTGCCAGCAGTTTCTACAGGGGGCCTCACGAGCAGTACTTC.

The chain uses TRBV19 and TRBJ1-5; 7 bases are shared with TRBD1. The CDR3 has 13 amino acids. Germline CDR1 is LNHDA and CDR2 is SQIVND (reference sequence). Losses at the gene ends were 8 bases for V and 6 bases for J; bases not matched to a gene: 7. In nucleotides, the CDR3 is TGTGCCAGTTCCGCCCCAGGGGGTCAGCCCCAGCATTTT. This translates into CASSAPGGQPQHF.

This chain uses TRBV6-4 with TRBJ1-2; D is possibly TRBD1 (6 bases). Germline values: CDR1 MRHNA, CDR2 SNTAGT. Trimming pared 0 bases from V and 4 bases from J, leaving 12 bases between. The CDR3 runs to 15 residues. Written as DNA, the CDR3 is TGTGCCAGCAGTGACTCGGGGGGGCCCCTCTATGGCTACACCTTC. It codes for CASSDSGGPLYGYTF.

In its sample, this clonotype was seen many times. The J gene is TRBJ2-1, the V gene TRBV12-3 or TRBV12-4; 8 positions agree with TRBD2. V lost 2 bases to trimming and J lost 7 bases; unmatched junction nucleotides: 7. The CDR3 has 15 amino acids. The CDR3 DNA reads TGTGCCAGCAGTTTAAGGACTAGCCAACAAAATGAGCAGTTCTTC. Translated: CASSLRTSQQNEQFF.

In its sample, this clonotype was seen many times. The CDR3 sequence: CAISVNAERGQFF. CDR3 nucleotides: TGTGCCATCAGTGTTAACGCTGAGCGGGGGCAGTTCTTC. The V call is TRBV10-3, the J call TRBJ2-1; TRBD2 matches at 7 bases. Unmatched junction bases numbered 9, after V lost 4 bases and J lost 12 bases. The CDR3 length is 13 residues. Per germline, CDR1 ENHRY and CDR2 SYGVKD.

The CDR3 spells CASSRTSTSSYNEQFF. CDR3 coding DNA: TGCGCCAGCAGCAGGACTAGCACGAGCTCCTACAATGAGCAGTTCTTC. The rearrangement uses TRBV5-1 and TRBJ2-1, with TRBD2 matching 8 bases. J gave up 0 bases and V 4 bases, and 6 bases lay outside the gene matches. The germline gives CDR1 SGHRS, CDR2 YFSETQ. This CDR3 contains 16 residues.

This sequence joins TRBV9 and TRBJ1-1; TRBD1 is a possible D gene (6 bases). V was shortened by 0 bases and J by 0 bases, with 9 bases between the two germline ends. CDR3 length: 15 residues. The germline V gene encodes CDR1 SGDLS and CDR2 YYNGEE. CDR3 region: CASSVAGQLNTEAFF. The DNA for the CDR3 is TGTGCCAGCAGCGTAGCTGGACAGCTGAACACTGAAGCTTTCTTT.

This chain joins TRBV24-1 and TRBJ2-5; no reliable D call. The CDR3 runs 12 residues. In germline, CDR1 is KGHDR, CDR2 SFDVKD. With 7 bases removed from V and 2 bases from J, the gap between germline ends came to 7 bases. In DNA, the CDR3 is TGTGCCACCAGCGCTGGGCAAGAGACCCAGTACTTC. Translated: CATSAGQETQYF.

This clonotype has a single count. Mismatch with germline at one junction end may stem from a read error. This sequence joins TRBV20-1 and TRBJ2-1; D remains ambiguous. This CDR3 has 16 residues. In germline, CDR1 is DFQATT, CDR2 SNEGSKA (reference sequence). In DNA, the CDR3 is TGCTGTGCCCCCGGGCTGGGAAGGGACTCCTACAATGAGCAGTTCTTC. Translated: CCAPGLGRDSYNEQFF.

This clonotype appeared many times. The chain recombines TRBV10-2 with TRBJ2-7; D remains ambiguous. The germline V gene has CDR1 WSHSY and CDR2 SAAADI. Trimming pared 6 bases from V and 5 bases from J, leaving 14 bases between. The CDR3 totals 13 residues. The CDR3 region is CASSQMWTDEQYV. CDR3 in DNA: TGCGCCAGCAGCCAGATGTGGACCGACGAGCAGTACGTC.

In this sample, this clonotype turned up a few times. The V gene is TRBV5-1, the J gene TRBJ1-1; D is unclear. Germline CDR1 reads SGHRS; CDR2 reads YFSETQ. The CDR3 has 18 amino acids. The V and J ends lost 0 bases and 1 base respectively, with 19 bases between them. CDR3 sequence: CASSLGRYRTGANTEAFF. CDR3 nucleotide sequence: TGCGCCAGCAGCTTGGGACGCTATAGAACGGGAGCGAACACTGAAGCTTTCTTT.

J is TRBJ2-7 and V is TRBV3-1; 11 bases are shared with TRBD2. Germline CDR1 is LGHDT and CDR2 is YNNKEL (reference sequence). The V and J ends lost 2 bases and 4 bases, in that order; junction bases with no gene match: 4. The CDR3 consists of 15 residues. The CDR3 region has the DNA TGTGCCAGCAGCCAATGGGGACTAGCGGAGTACGAGCAGTACTTC. Amino acid sequence: CASSQWGLAEYEQYF.

The sample holds many counts of this clonotype. The gene calls are TRBV5-6 and TRBJ2-1; perhaps TRBD1 as D (6 bases). The CDR3 has 15 residues. Germline CDR1 and CDR2: SGHDT and YYEEEE. V was clipped by 1 base and J by 9 bases, with 17 bases between them. For the CDR3, the DNA is TGTGCCAGCAGCTTGTTACTAGGGGACATCGCTGAGCAGTTCTTC. Protein sequence: CASSLLLGDIAEQFF.

This clonotype has a count of ten or more. V gene TRBV6-1 combines with J gene TRBJ1-3, with D uncertain. Trimming cost V 2 bases and J 11 bases, with 13 bases left between them. CDR1 MNHNS and CDR2 SASEGT come from the germline V gene. This CDR3 spans 13 amino acids. In nucleotides, the CDR3 is TGTGCCAGCAGTGAACTGGGGTTGAGGGCCATATATTTT. Translation: CASSELGLRAIYF.